This T cell receptor beta chain was captured in a study of T-cell reconstitution after alpha-beta-depleted transplantation in children. Whole-study results and caveats: Roughly two months post-transplant, alpha-beta T cells reportedly originated from several hundred graft clones that had expanded. Certain patients had high TCRbeta diversity at day 60, and it came from recipient T cells and thymic progenitors that survived. Diversity and T-cell counts at one year after transplant derived mostly from new T cells.

This CDR3 comprises 15 residues. Germline V CDR1 and CDR2: SEHNR, FQNEAQ (reference sequence). Trimming took 0 bases from V and 3 from J; bases not matched to a gene: 4. This clonotype occurred a few times. The target antigen is unknown. Molecular barcoding with unique molecular identifiers was used for the TCRbeta library. Using its own MiXCR run on the PCR reads, TCRdb lists one record per CDR3 protein. The profile shows hundreds of thousands of distinct CDR3 sequences, over 10% of them singletons. The chain recombines TRBV7-9 with TRBJ2-5; 7 positions agree with TRBD1. This TCR was sampled from a male patient younger than 18 who had a stem cell transplant for acute myeloid leukemia, so the T cells may come from the graft donor. The sequences come from PBMCs, mostly from graft donor cells, collected 360 days after TCRalphabeta/CD19-depleted stem cell transplant. The CDR3 sequence is CASSLAGTEKETQYF. The CDR3 DNA sequence: TGTGCCAGCAGCTTAGCCGGGACAGAGAAAGAGACCCAGTACTTC.